This T cell receptor (beta chain) was identified in a study of T-cell memory formation after mild COVID-19. Study in general: TCR clusters largely stayed donor specific. General study results and limits: Proof of SARS-CoV-2 specificity was absent for the second-wave clones that crested on day 37. Contracting CD4+ clones lay largely in CM and EM, with CD8+ ones residing in EMRA.

Constant-segment-primed 5'RACE gave TCR alpha and TCR beta cDNA libraries with sample barcodes and UMIs. TCRdb processed the 5' RACE reads anew with MiXCR; each CDR3 protein has one entry. The data contain about half a million distinct CDR3 sequences, around a sixth of them singletons. Comments on this clonotype: The antigen remains unidentified.

V was cut by 4 bases and J by 3 bases, with 13 bases left in between. The CDR3 is made up of 14 amino acids. Germline lookup yields CDR1 MNHNY and CDR2 SVGAGI (reference sequence). Material for sequencing was PBMCs or a T cell subset sorted from them (not recorded which). The clonotype originates from an adult woman who had mild COVID-19 (a few samples of this study predate the infection). Cell type and time point are not known. V usage is TRBV6-6 and J usage is TRBJ2-7, with D hard to call. CDR3 bases: TGTGCCAGCAGTTGGGATGACGTCCTCTACGAGCAGTACTTC. It is translated as CASSWDDVLYEQYF.